Included here is one T cell receptor beta chain sequence, with context. The PCR contained 60 Vbeta and 13 Jbeta primers. The table came from immunoSEQ multiplex PCR; TCRdb's copy has only in-frame clones and leaves some out. The profile shows about 180,000 clones, around 77% of them singletons. The length of the CDR3 is 15 residues. Germline V CDR1 and CDR2: MDHEN, SYDVKM. The germline V and J ends were trimmed by 3 bases and 5 bases, with 14 bases remaining between them. The data are from a study of cytomegalovirus exposure and HLA in healthy donors. The receptor comes from a man in his sixties in good health and CMV-seronegative. Sequenced: PBMCs. The chain employs TRBV28 and TRBJ1-5, with a weak D call TRBD1 (6 bases). CDR3 residues: CASSLERGAYQPQHF. The CDR3 DNA sequence: TGTGCCAGCAGTTTGGAGCGGGGGGCGTATCAGCCCCAGCATTTT.